This T cell receptor (beta chain) comes out of a study of glioma-infiltrating T cells. Regarding the study as a whole: Tissue and blood shared very few CDR3 sequences. Non-neoplastic patients had below-expected tissue-blood divergence, while all gliomas exceeded expectation.

Using RNA template, CDR3s of TCR alpha and beta were amplified with iRepertoire arm-PCR. Tissue mRNA or PBMC total RNA, 100-400 ng, went into one-step reverse transcription and amplification. TCRdb itself ran the multiplex PCR reads through MiXCR, one entry per CDR3 protein. The table records around 100,000 distinct CDR3 sequences, approximately 28% of them present only once. This clonotype was recorded at least ten times. The antigen is not known. Germline trimming cut 6 bases from V and 5 bases from J; bases unmatched to any gene: 10. From germline, CDR1 is DFQATT and CDR2 SNEGSKA (reference sequence). The CDR3 spans 14 residues.

Input material: glioma tissue, nonneoplastic brain tissue, or PBMCs (not recorded which). The TCR originated in a human donor with low-grade glioma or glioblastoma, undergoing nonglioma brain surgery, or in good health (not recorded which). V is TRBV20-1 and J is TRBJ1-5; 7 nucleotides match TRBD1. CDR3 in amino acids: CSAPWTGTDQPQHF. In DNA, the CDR3 is TGCAGTGCCCCCTGGACAGGCACAGATCAGCCCCAGCATTTT.